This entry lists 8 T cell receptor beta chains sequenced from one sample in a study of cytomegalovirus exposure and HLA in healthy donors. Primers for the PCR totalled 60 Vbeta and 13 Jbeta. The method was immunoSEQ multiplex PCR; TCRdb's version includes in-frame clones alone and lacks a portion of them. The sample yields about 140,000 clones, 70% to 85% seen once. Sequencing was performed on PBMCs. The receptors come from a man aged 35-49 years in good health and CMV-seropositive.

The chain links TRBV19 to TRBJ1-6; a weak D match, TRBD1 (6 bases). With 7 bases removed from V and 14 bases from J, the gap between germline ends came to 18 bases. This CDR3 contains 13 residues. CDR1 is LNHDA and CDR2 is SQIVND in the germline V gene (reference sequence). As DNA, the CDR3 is TGTGCCAGTACCCACCAGGACAGAGCGGCCCTCCACTTT. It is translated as CASTHQDRAALHF.

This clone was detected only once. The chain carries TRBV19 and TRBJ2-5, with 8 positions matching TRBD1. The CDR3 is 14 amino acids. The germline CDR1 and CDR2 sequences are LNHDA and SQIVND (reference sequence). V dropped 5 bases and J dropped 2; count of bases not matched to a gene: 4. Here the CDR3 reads CASSLRDRQETQYF. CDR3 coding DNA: TGTGCCAGTAGTCTCAGGGACAGGCAAGAGACCCAGTACTTC.

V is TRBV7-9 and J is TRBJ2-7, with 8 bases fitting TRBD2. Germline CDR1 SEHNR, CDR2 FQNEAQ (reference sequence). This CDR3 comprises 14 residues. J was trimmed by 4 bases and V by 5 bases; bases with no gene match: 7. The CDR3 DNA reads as TGTGCCAGCAGCCTTGCGGGGGGCCGATACGAGCAGTACTTC. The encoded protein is CASSLAGGRYEQYF.

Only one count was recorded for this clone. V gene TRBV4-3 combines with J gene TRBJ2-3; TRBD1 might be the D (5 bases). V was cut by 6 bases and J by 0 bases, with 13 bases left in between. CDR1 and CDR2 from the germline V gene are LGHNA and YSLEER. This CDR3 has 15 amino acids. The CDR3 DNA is TGCGCCAGCAGTTCAGGGTCGCGAAGCACAGATACGCAGTATTTT. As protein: CASSSGSRSTDTQYF.

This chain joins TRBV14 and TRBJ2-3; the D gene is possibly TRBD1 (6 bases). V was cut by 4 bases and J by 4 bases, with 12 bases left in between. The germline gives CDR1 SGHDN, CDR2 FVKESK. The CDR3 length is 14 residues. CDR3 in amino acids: CASSPYRVPDTQYF. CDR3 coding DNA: TGTGCCAGCAGCCCGTACAGGGTCCCAGATACGCAGTATTTT.

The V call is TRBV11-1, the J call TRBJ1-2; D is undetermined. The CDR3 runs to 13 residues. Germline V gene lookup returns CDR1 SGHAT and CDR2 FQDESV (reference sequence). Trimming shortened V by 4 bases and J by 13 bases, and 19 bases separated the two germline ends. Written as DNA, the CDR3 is TGTGCCAGCAGCTCCTCCGCGGGCGGGGTACCCACCTTC. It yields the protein CASSSSAGGVPTF.

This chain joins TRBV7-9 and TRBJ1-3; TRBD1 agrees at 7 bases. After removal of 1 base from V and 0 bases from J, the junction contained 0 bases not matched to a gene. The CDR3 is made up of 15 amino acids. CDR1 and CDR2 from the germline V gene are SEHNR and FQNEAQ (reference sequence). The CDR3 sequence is CASSLGTGSGNTIYF. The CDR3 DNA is TGTGCCAGCAGCTTAGGGACAGGCTCTGGAAACACCATATATTTT.

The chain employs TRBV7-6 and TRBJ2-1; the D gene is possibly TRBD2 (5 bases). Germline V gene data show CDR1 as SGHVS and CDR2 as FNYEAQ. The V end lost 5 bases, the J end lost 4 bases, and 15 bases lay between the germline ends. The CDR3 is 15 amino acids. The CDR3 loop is CASSKLGNPYNEQFF. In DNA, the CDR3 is TGTGCCAGCAGCAAACTAGGGAATCCTTACAATGAGCAGTTCTTC.